The clone carrying this TCR beta chain appeared a single time. The sample contains more than one DNA sequence encoding this CDR3. The entry originates in a study of shared clonotypes between healthy human individuals. Per sorted-subset replicate PCR, input was roughly 200 ng DNA, representing about 32,000 T cell genomes. Here immunoSEQ multiplex PCR was the method, and the copy in TCRdb shows in-frame clones only, minus some. The table has approximately 2,300,000 clones, under 95% seen once. This TCR came from a man younger than 30 in good health. Some clones in this sample may be carry-over from other donors' samples. Input material: naive CD4+ T cells from PBMCs. Sample subset: CD45RA+ positively selected.

The CDR3 spells CASSDQGIAYEQYF. CDR3 bases: TGTGCCAGCAGTGACCAGGGGATCGCCTACGAGCAGTACTTC. This chain connects TRBV2 to TRBJ2-7; weak D call: TRBD1 (6 bases). CDR3 length: 14 residues. Germline V gives CDR1 SNHLY, CDR2 FYNNEI. Between the trimmed V and J ends, which lost 3 bases and 2 bases, there was a span of 11 bases.